This entry is about one T cell receptor beta chain. Its antigen is undetermined. This sample was taken from a study of T cells in localized non-small cell lung cancer. Study observations and caveats: In the blood, greater T cell density corresponded to longer overall survival.

Using immunoSEQ multiplex PCR, the repertoire was profiled, and TCRdb retains in-frame clones only, with some absent. The sample lists over 15,000 clones, approximately 83% occurring once. The V and J ends lost 5 bases and 9 bases respectively, with 11 bases between them. Germline V gives CDR1 LNHDA, CDR2 SQIVND (reference sequence). The CDR3 spans 13 residues. Sequenced here: peripheral blood, sampled before any cancer treatment. The TCR originated in a female donor over 55 with stage I lung adenocarcinoma. This rearrangement joins TRBV19 to TRBJ1-6; no firm D call. Here the CDR3 reads CASSLSETSPLHF. CDR3 nucleotides: TGTGCCAGTAGTCTTAGCGAGACTTCACCCCTCCACTTT.